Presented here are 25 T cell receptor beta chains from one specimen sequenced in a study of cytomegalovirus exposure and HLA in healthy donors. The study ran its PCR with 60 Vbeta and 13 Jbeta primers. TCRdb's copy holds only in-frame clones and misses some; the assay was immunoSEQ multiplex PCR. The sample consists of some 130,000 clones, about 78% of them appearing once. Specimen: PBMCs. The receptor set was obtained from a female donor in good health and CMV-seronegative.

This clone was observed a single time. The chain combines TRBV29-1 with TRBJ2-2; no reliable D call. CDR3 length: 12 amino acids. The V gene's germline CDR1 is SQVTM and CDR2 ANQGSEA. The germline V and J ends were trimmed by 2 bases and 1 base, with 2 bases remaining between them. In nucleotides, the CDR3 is TGCAGCGTTGAACTGAACACCGGGGAGCTGTTTTTT. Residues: CSVELNTGELFF.

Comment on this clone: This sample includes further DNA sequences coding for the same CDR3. The CDR3 reads CASSPGTGRETQYF. For the CDR3, the DNA is TGCGCCAGCAGCCCTGGGACAGGGAGGGAGACCCAGTACTTC. This rearrangement joins TRBV5-1 to TRBJ2-5, with 9 nucleotides matching TRBD1. The junction had 6 bases not matched to a gene; V was cut back by 4 bases and J by 5 bases. This CDR3 comprises 14 residues. Germline lookup yields CDR1 SGHRS and CDR2 YFSETQ.

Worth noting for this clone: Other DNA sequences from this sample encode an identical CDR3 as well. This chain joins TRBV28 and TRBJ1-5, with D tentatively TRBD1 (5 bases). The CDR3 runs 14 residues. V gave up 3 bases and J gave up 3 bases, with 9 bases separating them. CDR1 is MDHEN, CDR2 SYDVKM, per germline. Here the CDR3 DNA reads TGTGCCAGCAGTTTTTCGACAGTCAATCAGCCCCAGCATTTT. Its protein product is CASSFSTVNQPQHF. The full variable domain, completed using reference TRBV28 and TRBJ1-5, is DVKVTQSSRYLVKRTGEKVFLECVQDMDHENMFWYRQDPGLGLRLIYFSYDVKMKEKGDIPEGYSVSREKKERFSLILESASTNQTSMYLCASSFSTVNQPQHFGDGTRLSIL.

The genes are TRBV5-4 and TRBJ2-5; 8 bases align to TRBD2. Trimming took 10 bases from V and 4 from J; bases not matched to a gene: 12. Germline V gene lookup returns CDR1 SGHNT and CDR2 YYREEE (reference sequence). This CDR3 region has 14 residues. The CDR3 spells CAFQAAGGGETQYF. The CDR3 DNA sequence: TGTGCCTTCCAGGCGGCGGGAGGAGGAGAGACCCAGTACTTC.

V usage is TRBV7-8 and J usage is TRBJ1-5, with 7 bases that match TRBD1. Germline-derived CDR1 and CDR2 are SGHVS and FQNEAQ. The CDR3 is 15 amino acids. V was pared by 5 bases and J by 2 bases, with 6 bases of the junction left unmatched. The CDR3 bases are TGTGCCAGCAGCCCAGCCAGGGGGGGCAATCAGCCCCAGCATTTT. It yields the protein CASSPARGGNQPQHF.

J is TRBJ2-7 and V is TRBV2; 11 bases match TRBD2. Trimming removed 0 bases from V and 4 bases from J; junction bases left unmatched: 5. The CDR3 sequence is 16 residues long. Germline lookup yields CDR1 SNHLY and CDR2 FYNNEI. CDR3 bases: TGTGCCAGCAGTGAAGCAAGGGTAGCGGGAGGGTACGAGCAGTACTTC. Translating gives CASSEARVAGGYEQYF.

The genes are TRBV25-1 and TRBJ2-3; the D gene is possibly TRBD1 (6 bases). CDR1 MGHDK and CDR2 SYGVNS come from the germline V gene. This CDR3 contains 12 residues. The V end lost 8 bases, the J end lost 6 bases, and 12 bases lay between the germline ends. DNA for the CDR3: TGTGCCAGCGGACCGAGGGGGGATACGCAGTATTTT. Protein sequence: CASGPRGDTQYF.

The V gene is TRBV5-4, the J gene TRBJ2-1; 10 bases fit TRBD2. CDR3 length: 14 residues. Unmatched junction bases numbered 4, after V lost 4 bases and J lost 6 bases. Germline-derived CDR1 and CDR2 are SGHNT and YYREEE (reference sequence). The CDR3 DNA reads TGTGCCAGCAGCCCTCGGACTAGCGGCAATGAGCAGTTCTTC. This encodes CASSPRTSGNEQFF.

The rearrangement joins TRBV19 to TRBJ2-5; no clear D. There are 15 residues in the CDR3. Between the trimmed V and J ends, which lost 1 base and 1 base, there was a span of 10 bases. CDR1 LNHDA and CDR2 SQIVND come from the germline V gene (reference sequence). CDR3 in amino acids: CASSIAPAGQETQYF. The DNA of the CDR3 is TGTGCCAGTAGTATAGCCCCTGCCGGCCAAGAGACCCAGTACTTC.

CDR3 DNA: TGTGCCAGCAGTTTGGGGACAGGGATAACCGGGGAGCTGTTTTTT. It is translated as CASSLGTGITGELFF. The chain carries TRBV27 and TRBJ2-2; 9 bases are shared with TRBD1. The germline CDR1 and CDR2 sequences are MNHEY and SMNVEV (reference sequence). Trimming removed 3 bases from V and 5 bases from J; junction bases left unmatched: 4. This CDR3 is 15 amino acids long.

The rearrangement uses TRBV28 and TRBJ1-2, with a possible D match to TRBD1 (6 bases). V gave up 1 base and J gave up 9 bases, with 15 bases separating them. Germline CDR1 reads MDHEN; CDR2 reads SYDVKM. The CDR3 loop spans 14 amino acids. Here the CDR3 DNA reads TGTGCCAGCAGTTTATCCGGGACAAACTCCCGCTACACCTTC. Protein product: CASSLSGTNSRYTF.

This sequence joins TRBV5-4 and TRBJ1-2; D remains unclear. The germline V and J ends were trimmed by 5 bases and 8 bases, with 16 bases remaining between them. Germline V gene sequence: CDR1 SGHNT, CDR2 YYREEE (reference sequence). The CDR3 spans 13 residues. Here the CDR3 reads CASSYDRGEGYTF. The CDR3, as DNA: TGTGCCAGCAGTTACGACCGTGGAGAGGGCTACACCTTC.

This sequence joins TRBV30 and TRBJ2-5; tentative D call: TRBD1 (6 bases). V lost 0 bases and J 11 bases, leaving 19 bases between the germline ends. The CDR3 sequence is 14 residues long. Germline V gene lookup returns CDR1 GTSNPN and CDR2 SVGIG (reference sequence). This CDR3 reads CAWSVGWGRAEQYF. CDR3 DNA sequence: TGTGCCTGGAGTGTAGGGTGGGGGCGTGCGGAGCAGTACTTC.

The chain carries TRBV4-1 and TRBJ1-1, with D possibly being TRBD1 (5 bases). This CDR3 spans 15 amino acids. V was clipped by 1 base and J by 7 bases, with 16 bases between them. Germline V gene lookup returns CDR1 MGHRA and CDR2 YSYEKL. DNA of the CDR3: TGCGCCAGCAGCCAAGTGCCCCCTGGGGCAGGTGAAGCTTTCTTT. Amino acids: CASSQVPPGAGEAFF.

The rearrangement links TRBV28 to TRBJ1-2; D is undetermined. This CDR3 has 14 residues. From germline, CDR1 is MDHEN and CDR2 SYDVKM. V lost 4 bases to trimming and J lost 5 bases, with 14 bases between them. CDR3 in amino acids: CASSYAMLQYGYTF. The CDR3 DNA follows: TGTGCCAGCAGTTACGCAATGTTGCAGTATGGCTACACCTTC.

CDR3 bases: TGTGCCAGCAGCCGGGAATTTCAAGAGACCCAGTACTTC. Translating gives CASSREFQETQYF. The chain is built from TRBV7-2 and TRBJ2-5; the D gene is possibly TRBD2 (5 bases). The CDR3 is 13 residues long. V lost 5 bases to trimming and J lost 2 bases, with 9 bases between them. The germline gives CDR1 SGHTA, CDR2 FQGNSA. Together with reference TRBV7-2 and TRBJ2-5, the CDR3 gives the full variable domain: GAGVSQSPSNKVTEKGKDVELRCDPISGHTALYWYRQSLGQGLEFLIYFQGNSAPDKSGLPSDRFSAERTGGSVSTLTIQRTQQEDSAVYLCASSREFQETQYFGPGTRLLVL.

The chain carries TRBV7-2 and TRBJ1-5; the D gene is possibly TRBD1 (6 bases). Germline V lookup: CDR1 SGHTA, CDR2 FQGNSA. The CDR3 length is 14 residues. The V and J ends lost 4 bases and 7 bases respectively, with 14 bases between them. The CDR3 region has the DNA TGTGCCAGCAGCTCCGACAGGTCACAGCAGCCCCAGCATTTT. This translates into CASSSDRSQQPQHF.

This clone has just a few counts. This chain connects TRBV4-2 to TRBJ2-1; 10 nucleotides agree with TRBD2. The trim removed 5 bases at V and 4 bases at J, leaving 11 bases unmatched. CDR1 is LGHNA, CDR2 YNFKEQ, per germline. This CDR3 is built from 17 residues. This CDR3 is CASSDSSGSGRYNEQFF. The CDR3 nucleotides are TGTGCCAGCAGCGATAGTTCGGGTAGCGGGAGGTACAATGAGCAGTTCTTC.

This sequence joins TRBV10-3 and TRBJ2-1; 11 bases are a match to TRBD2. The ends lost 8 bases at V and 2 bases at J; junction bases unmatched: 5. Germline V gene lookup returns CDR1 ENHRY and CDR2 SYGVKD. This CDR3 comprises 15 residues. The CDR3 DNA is TGTGCCATCGCGGGACTAGCGGAGACCTACAATGAGCAGTTCTTC. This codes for CAIAGLAETYNEQFF.

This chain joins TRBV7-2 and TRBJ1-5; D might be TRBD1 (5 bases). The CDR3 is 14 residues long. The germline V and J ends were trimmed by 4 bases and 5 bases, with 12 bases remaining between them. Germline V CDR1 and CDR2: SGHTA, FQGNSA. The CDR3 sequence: CASSSTGPDQPQHF. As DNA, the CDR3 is TGTGCCAGCAGCTCTACAGGACCCGATCAGCCCCAGCATTTT.

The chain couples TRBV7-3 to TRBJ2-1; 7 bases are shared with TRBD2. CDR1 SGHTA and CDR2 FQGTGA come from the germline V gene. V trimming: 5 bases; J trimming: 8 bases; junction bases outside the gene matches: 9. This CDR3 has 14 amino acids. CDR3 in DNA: TGTGCCAGCAGCGCCTTGGGGAGGGCCGATGAGCAGTTCTTC. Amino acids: CASSALGRADEQFF.

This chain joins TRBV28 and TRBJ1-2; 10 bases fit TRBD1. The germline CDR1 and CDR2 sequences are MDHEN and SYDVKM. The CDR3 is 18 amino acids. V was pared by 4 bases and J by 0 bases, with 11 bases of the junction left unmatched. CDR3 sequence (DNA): TGTGCCAGCAGTTCACAAAGGGGACAGGGGCTTGCTAACTATGGCTACACCTTC. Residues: CASSSQRGQGLANYGYTF.

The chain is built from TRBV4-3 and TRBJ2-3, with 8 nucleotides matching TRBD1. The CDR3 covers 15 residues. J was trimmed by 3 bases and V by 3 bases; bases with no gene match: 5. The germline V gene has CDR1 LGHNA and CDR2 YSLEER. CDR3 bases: TGCGCCAGCAGCCATATCGACAGGGGAACAGATACGCAGTATTTT. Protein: CASSHIDRGTDTQYF.

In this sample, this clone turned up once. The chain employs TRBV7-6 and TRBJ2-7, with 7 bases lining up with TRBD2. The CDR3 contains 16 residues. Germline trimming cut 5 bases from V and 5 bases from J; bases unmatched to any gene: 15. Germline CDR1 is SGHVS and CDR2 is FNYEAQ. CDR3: CASSPRWGEGLDEQYF. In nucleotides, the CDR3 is TGTGCCAGCAGCCCTCGATGGGGGGAGGGCCTTGACGAGCAGTACTTC.

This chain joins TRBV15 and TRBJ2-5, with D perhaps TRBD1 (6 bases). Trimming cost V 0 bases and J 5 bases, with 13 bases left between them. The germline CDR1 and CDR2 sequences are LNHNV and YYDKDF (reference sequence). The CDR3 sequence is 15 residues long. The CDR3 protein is CATSRDRDTGETQYF. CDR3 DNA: TGTGCCACCAGCAGAGATCGGGACACGGGGGAGACCCAGTACTTC.